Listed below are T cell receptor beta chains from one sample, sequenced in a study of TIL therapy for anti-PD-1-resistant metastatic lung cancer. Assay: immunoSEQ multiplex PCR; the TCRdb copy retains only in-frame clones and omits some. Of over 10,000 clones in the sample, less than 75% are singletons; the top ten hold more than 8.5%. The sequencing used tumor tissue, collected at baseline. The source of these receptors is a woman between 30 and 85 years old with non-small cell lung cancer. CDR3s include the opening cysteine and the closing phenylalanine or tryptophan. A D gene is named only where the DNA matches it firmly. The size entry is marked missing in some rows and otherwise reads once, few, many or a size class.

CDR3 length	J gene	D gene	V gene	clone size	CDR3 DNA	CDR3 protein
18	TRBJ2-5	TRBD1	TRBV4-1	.	TGCGCCAGCAGCCAAGATAAGGGGGCCCAAGTTCGGGGAGAGACCCAGTACTTC	CASSQDKGAQVRGETQYF
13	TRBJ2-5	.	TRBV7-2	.	TGTGCCAGCAGCTTTGCTTCTAAAGAGACCCAGTACTTC	CASSFASKETQYF
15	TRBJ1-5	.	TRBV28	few	TGTGCCAGCACCCCTATTCGGGGAAGCAATCAGCCCCAGCATTTT	CASTPIRGSNQPQHF
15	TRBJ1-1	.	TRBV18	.	TGTGCCAGCTCACCAGTTGGCAGGATGAACACTGAAGCTTTCTTT	CASSPVGRMNTEAFF
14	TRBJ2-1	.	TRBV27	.	TGTGCCAGCAACCAGATAGGATCCTACAATGAGCAGTTCTTC	CASNQIGSYNEQFF
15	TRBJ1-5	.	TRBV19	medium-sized	TGTGCCAGTAGTTGGACAGACTATAGCAATCAGCCCCAGCATTTT	CASSWTDYSNQPQHF
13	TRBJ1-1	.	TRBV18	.	TGTGCCAGCTCACCAGGGCTGAACACTGAAGCTTTCTTT	CASSPGLNTEAFF
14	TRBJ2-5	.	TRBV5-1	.	TGCGCCAGCAGCTTGTTGGGAGATCAAGAGACCCAGTACTTC	CASSLLGDQETQYF
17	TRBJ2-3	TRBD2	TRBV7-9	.	TGTGCCAGCAGTTGGACTAGCGGGAGTCGAAGCACAGATACGCAGTATTTT	CASSWTSGSRSTDTQYF
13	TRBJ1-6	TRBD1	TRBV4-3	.	TGCGCCAGCAGCCAAACAGGGGGTTCACCCCTCCACTTT	CASSQTGGSPLHF
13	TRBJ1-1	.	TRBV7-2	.	TGTGCCAGCAGCTTTCCGCAGACAGTCCGGGCTTTCTTT	CASSFPQTVRAFF
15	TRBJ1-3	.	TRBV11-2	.	TGTGCCAGCAGCTTAGAGGGTATTCATGGAAACACCATATATTTT	CASSLEGIHGNTIYF
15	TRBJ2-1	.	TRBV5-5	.	TGTGCCAGCAGCTTGGGTATAAGGGGGGACAATGAGCAGTTCTTC	CASSLGIRGDNEQFF
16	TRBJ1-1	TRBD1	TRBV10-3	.	TGTGCCATCAGGACTCAGGGGGTCGCAAACCCTAGTGAAGCTTTCTTT	CAIRTQGVANPSEAFF
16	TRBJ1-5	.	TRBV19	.	TGTGCCAGTCATGAGGGGGGCGGCTATAGCAATCAGCCCCAGCATTTT	CASHEGGGYSNQPQHF
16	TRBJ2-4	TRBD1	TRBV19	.	TGTGCCAGTAGTATAGGACAGGGGGAAGCCAAAAACATTCAGTACTTC	CASSIGQGEAKNIQYF
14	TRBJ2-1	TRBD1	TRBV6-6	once	TGTGCCAGCAGTTACAGCGACAGGGCCAGAGAGCAGTTCTTC	CASSYSDRAREQFF
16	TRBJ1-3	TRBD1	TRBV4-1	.	TGCGCCAGCAGCCAAGGGGGGATAGGGGGCGGAAACACCATATATTTT	CASSQGGIGGGNTIYF
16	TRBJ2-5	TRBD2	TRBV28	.	TGTGCCAGCACCCTAGGACTAGCGGGAGGAGAAGAGACCCAGTACTTC	CASTLGLAGGEETQYF
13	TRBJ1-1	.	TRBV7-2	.	TGTGCCAGCAGCTTTGCGACGAGCACTGAAGCTTTCTTT	CASSFATSTEAFF
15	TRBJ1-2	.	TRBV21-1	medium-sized	TGTGCCAGCAGCGACCGGGCCACCAGCCCATATGGCTACACCTTC	CASSDRATSPYGYTF
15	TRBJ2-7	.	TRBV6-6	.	TGTGCCAGCAGTTACTCGAATTTGGGTTCCTACGAGCAGTACTTC	CASSYSNLGSYEQYF
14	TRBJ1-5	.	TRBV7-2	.	TGTGCCAGCAGCACCCAGGTGGGTAATCAGCCCCAGCATTTT	CASSTQVGNQPQHF
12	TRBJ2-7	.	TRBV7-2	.	TGTGCCAGCAGCTTAGACTCAACCGAGCAGTACTTC	CASSLDSTEQYF